A single sample is the source of the 10 T cell receptor beta chains below, sequenced in a study of CD8+ T cells in alopecia areata. The authors extracted RNA and reverse transcribed it into cDNA as the sequencing template. Sequencing was performed with immunoSEQ multiplex PCR; in TCRdb, only in-frame clones are kept and a portion is missing. This sample has about 200,000 clones, with roughly 60% found just once. Treatment meaning: oral pan-JAK inhibitor, 5-10 mg twice daily. The source was CD4+ T cells sorted from blood, collected at week 24, from a patient treated with tofacitinib. Receptors originate from a human donor with alopecia areata.

The chain couples TRBV29-1 to TRBJ1-3, with a weak D call TRBD1 (6 bases). V shed 6 bases and J shed 6 bases, with 15 bases lying between them. The CDR3 contains 13 residues. CDR1 is SQVTM and CDR2 is ANQGSEA in the germline V gene. CDR3 amino acids: CSVGTRSTNTIYF. CDR3 DNA sequence: TGCAGCGTCGGGACACGGAGCACAAACACCATATATTTT.

The chain combines TRBV9 with TRBJ2-1, with 12 bases matching TRBD2. The CDR3 length is 15 residues. Germline CDR1 SGDLS, CDR2 YYNGEE. The trim removed 0 bases at V and 5 bases at J, leaving 0 bases unmatched. DNA for the CDR3: TGTGCCAGCAGCGTAGGACTAGCGGGGGACAATGAGCAGTTCTTC. Translated, it gives CASSVGLAGDNEQFF.

The table lists this clone with a few counts. This chain uses TRBV7-2 with TRBJ2-1; 13 bases are a match to TRBD2. V dropped 0 bases and J dropped 4; count of bases not matched to a gene: 3. Germline V gene lookup returns CDR1 SGHTA and CDR2 FQGNSA. The CDR3 is 17 residues long. The CDR3 region has the DNA TGTGCCAGCAGCTTAGCCGGGGGACTAGCGGGGTACAATGAGCAGTTCTTC. This gives the protein CASSLAGGLAGYNEQFF. Using reference TRBV7-2 and TRBJ2-1 for the parts outside the CDR3, the full variable domain is GAGVSQSPSNKVTEKGKDVELRCDPISGHTALYWYRQSLGQGLEFLIYFQGNSAPDKSGLPSDRFSAERTGGSVSTLTIQRTQQEDSAVYLCASSLAGGLAGYNEQFFGPGTRLTVL.

This rearrangement joins TRBV5-1 to TRBJ2-5, with D maybe TRBD2 (6 bases). Trimming left V 5 bases short and J 3 bases short, with 14 bases between. The germline gives CDR1 SGHRS, CDR2 YFSETQ. The CDR3 contains 14 residues. The CDR3 bases are TGCGCCAGCAGGTCGCGGGGCGCAGAAGAGACCCAGTACTTC. Protein sequence: CASRSRGAEETQYF.

The rearrangement uses TRBV9 and TRBJ2-1; 10 bases are a match to TRBD2. This CDR3 has 15 amino acids. CDR1 is SGDLS, CDR2 YYNGEE, per germline. V lost 0 bases and J lost 6; bases outside the gene matches: 3. The CDR3, as DNA: TGTGCCAGCAGCGTAGGGGGACTAGCGAGCAATGAGCAGTTCTTC. Protein: CASSVGGLASNEQFF.

CDR3 bases: TGTGCCTGGAGTGCTGGGCTGGGGATGCGCAATCAGCCCCAGCATTTT. Its translation is CAWSAGLGMRNQPQHF. The chain carries TRBV30 and TRBJ1-5; D is unresolved. The germline gives CDR1 GTSNPN, CDR2 SVGIG (reference sequence). With 1 base removed from V and 2 bases from J, the gap between germline ends came to 15 bases. CDR3 size: 16 residues.

This sequence joins TRBV5-1 and TRBJ1-1; TRBD1 matches 9 bases. J was trimmed by 6 bases and V by 4 bases; bases with no gene match: 7. CDR1 SGHRS and CDR2 YFSETQ come from the germline V gene. This CDR3 is built from 14 residues. The DNA of the CDR3 is TGCGCCAGCAGCCCCGGACAGGGGAGGGCTGAAGCTTTCTTT. Translation gives CASSPGQGRAEAFF.

This clone was observed a few times. The chain employs TRBV29-1 and TRBJ1-2; TRBD1 might be the D (6 bases). This CDR3 region has 13 residues. From germline, CDR1 is SQVTM and CDR2 ANQGSEA. V gave up 6 bases and J gave up 2 bases, with 13 bases separating them. The CDR3 reads CSVASDRNYGYTF. The CDR3 DNA follows: TGCAGCGTCGCTTCGGACAGAAACTATGGCTACACCTTC.

V and J are TRBV30 and TRBJ2-1; the D gene could be TRBD1 or TRBD2 (5 bases each). Germline CDR1 reads GTSNPN; CDR2 reads SVGIG (reference sequence). This CDR3 has 11 amino acids. V was cut by 3 bases and J by 10 bases, with 10 bases left in between. The DNA of the CDR3 is TGTGCCTGGAGGGGGGATGTGGAGCAGTTCTTC. Protein product: CAWRGDVEQFF.

This clone was observed a few times. This chain connects TRBV29-1 to TRBJ2-3; 8 nucleotides match TRBD1. V trimming: 6 bases; J trimming: 3 bases; junction bases outside the gene matches: 8. Germline CDR1 is SQVTM and CDR2 is ANQGSEA. The CDR3 runs to 14 residues. The CDR3 sequence: CSVNPGGLTDTQYF. CDR3 nucleotide sequence: TGCAGCGTCAACCCAGGGGGCTTAACAGATACGCAGTATTTT.